This entry describes one TCR beta chain. Antigen unknown. These data are taken from a study of cytomegalovirus exposure and HLA in healthy donors. Primers: 60 Vbeta forward and 13 Jbeta reverse. Profiling relied on immunoSEQ multiplex PCR, and the TCRdb table lists in-frame clones only, not all of them. The table lists 80,000 to 100,000 clones, roughly 76% of them singletons. This CDR3 spans 15 amino acids. Germline values: CDR1 SEHNR, CDR2 FQNEAQ (reference sequence). With V trimmed by 6 bases and J by 4 bases, 9 bases remained unmatched. Study-wide points: A list of 164 TCR beta chains associated with cytomegalovirus was given.

The V gene is TRBV7-9, the J gene TRBJ1-3, with 7 bases identical to TRBD1. The sample comprised PBMCs. This TCR derives from a female donor in good health and CMV-seronegative. The CDR3 DNA sequence: TGTGCCAGCAGTCATACCCAGGACAGGGGAAACACCATATATTTT. This translates into CASSHTQDRGNTIYF.